Listed below are T cell receptor beta chains from one sample, sequenced in a study of cytomegalovirus exposure and HLA in healthy donors. Sequencing was performed with immunoSEQ multiplex PCR; in TCRdb, only in-frame clones are kept and a portion is missing. The sample shows about 140,000 clones, over 50% of them seen only once. The source material was PBMCs. The receptors were gathered from a human donor in good health. Both conserved end residues are part of each CDR3.

V,CDR3
TRBV7-6,CASSPWKASNEKLFF
TRBV7-9,CASSLPGTSGRVVDEQFF
TRBV28,CASGQGGTDTQYF
TRBV28,CASSPTYRANSNQPQHF
TRBV28,CASSPPSGQGGTDTQYF
TRBV5-8,CASNPTGGVETQYF
TRBV27,CASRSGQLNTEAFF
TRBV28,CASRTWGGPGGYTF
TRBV27,CASSGLAGRTDTQYF
TRBV5-1,CASSASGRGSYNEQFF
TRBV27,CASRAGMNNQPQHF
TRBV6-1,CASSESIFGTYYEQYF
TRBV4-1,CASSSSPGTSGYNEQFF
TRBV4-2,CASSPRRGGAVNTEAFF
TRBV10-3,CAISVVSSYEQYF
TRBV7-2,CASSLVAGYYEQYF
TRBV7-9,CASSLAGLAGRDNEQFF
TRBV5-1,CASSLAGGGTDTQYF
TRBV5-6,CASSFSGQALSYEQYF
TRBV28,CASSLPQGGLEKLFF
TRBV7-9,CASSLKKGGSTGELFF
TRBV11-2,CASSLTGQINTEAFF
TRBV5-4,CASSTPTSGSNEQFF
TRBV4-3,CASSEEVGGVGNIQYF
TRBV29-1,CSVEDPTGHSGNTIYF
TRBV11-2,CASSLSRGAETQYF
TRBV19,CASTGTEAGNTIYF
TRBV14,CASSQDLGTLYEQYF
TRBV10-1,CASSRTGEADTQYF
TRBV28,CASSSVSGVGTQYF
TRBV29-1,CSVGTESYEQYF
TRBV20-1,CSARQGNEQYF
TRBV28,CASIGRVRPGANVLTF
TRBV27,CASSLSQGNEQFF
TRBV7-8,CASSRSGTRSNEQFF
TRBV27,CASSLWGVSETQYF
TRBV18,CASSTEVGHQETQYF
TRBV28,CASSPTQGAVSPLHF
TRBV5-4,CASSMDGGTSGPQFF
TRBV10-3,CAISESRGGNEQFF
TRBV9,CASSAQGGYNEQFF
TRBV4-2,CASSQVGEGPETQYF
TRBV5-6,CASSSPEREGPDTQYF